The next 18 T cell receptor beta chains were all read from a single sample in a study of T cell responses to AZD1222 COVID-19 vaccine. Some clones are missing from TCRdb's copy, which holds only in-frame ones; the method was immunoSEQ multiplex PCR. The table shows 100,000 to 150,000 clones, with 90% occurring only once. This sample comprised peripheral blood, obtained on day 0 of AZD1222 vaccination. The receptors stem from an adult in good health.

The chain joins TRBV6-5 to TRBJ1-5; tentative D call: TRBD1 (5 bases). This CDR3 is 15 amino acids long. Trimming shortened V by 7 bases and J by 8 bases, and 21 bases separated the two germline ends. Germline V gene sequence: CDR1 MNHEY, CDR2 SVGAGI. The CDR3 sequence: CASKGDRKFLKPQHF. The CDR3 nucleotides are TGTGCCAGCAAGGGCGACAGAAAGTTTCTTAAGCCCCAGCATTTT.

This sequence joins TRBV18 and TRBJ2-1; no definite D call. Deletions cut 1 base from V and 7 bases from J, with 5 bases between. This CDR3 spans 12 amino acids. Germline CDR1 is KGHSH and CDR2 is LQKENI. The CDR3 sequence: CASSPQGNEQFF. The CDR3 bases are TGTGCCAGCTCACCACAGGGAAATGAGCAGTTCTTC.

This chain joins TRBV4-2 and TRBJ1-6; no reliable D call. Trimming removed 0 bases at V and 10 bases at J, with 16 bases between. The CDR3 is made up of 16 amino acids. Per the germline V gene, CDR1 is LGHNA and CDR2 is YNFKEQ. The CDR3 nucleotides are TGTGCCAGCAGCCAAGATCTGGAGGGTGGATTATCACCCCTCCACTTT. It codes for CASSQDLEGGLSPLHF.

This clone was seen only once. The chain carries TRBV15 and TRBJ1-6; 7 nucleotides align to TRBD1. The germline CDR1 and CDR2 sequences are LNHNV and YYDKDF (reference sequence). This CDR3 has 15 residues. V gave up 6 bases and J gave up 7 bases; unmatched junction bases: 9. The CDR3 loop reads CATSPRQGGNSPLHF. The CDR3 DNA reads TGTGCCACCAGTCCAAGACAGGGAGGCAATTCACCCCTCCACTTT.

The chain recombines TRBV24-1 with TRBJ2-7; D might be TRBD1 (6 bases). The germline gives CDR1 KGHDR, CDR2 SFDVKD. CDR3 length: 12 amino acids. V was trimmed by 4 bases and J by 4 bases, leaving 7 bases between them. CDR3 protein: CATSEQGYEQYF. CDR3 in DNA: TGTGCCACCAGTGAACAGGGATACGAGCAGTACTTC.

This clone was seen once. CDR3 sequence reads: CASSSGQGRYEQYF. In DNA, the CDR3 is TGTGCCAGCAGTTCGGGACAGGGTAGATACGAGCAGTACTTC. V and J are TRBV28 and TRBJ2-7; TRBD1 matches at 9 bases. The CDR3 is made up of 14 amino acids. Trimming at V came to 4 bases and at J to 4 bases, leaving 5 bases not matched to a gene. Germline V lookup: CDR1 MDHEN, CDR2 SYDVKM.

The chain employs TRBV7-9 and TRBJ2-3, with TRBD1 identical over 7 bases. The trim removed 5 bases at V and 0 bases at J, leaving 5 bases unmatched. Germline lookup yields CDR1 SEHNR and CDR2 FQNEAQ (reference sequence). The CDR3 runs 15 residues. CDR3 coding DNA: TGTGCCAGCAGCCCGCCGACAGGGAGCACAGATACGCAGTATTTT. This sequence encodes CASSPPTGSTDTQYF.

The chain carries TRBV28 and TRBJ2-1; 9 bases match TRBD1. CDR3 length: 17 amino acids. Germline V gene data show CDR1 as MDHEN and CDR2 as SYDVKM. After removal of 5 bases from V and 4 bases from J, the junction contained 12 bases not matched to a gene. The CDR3 region has the DNA TGTGCCAGCAGTCTCTATGGACAGGGGTCACGTTACAATGAGCAGTTCTTC. Translation gives CASSLYGQGSRYNEQFF.

The chain has TRBV19 and TRBJ2-2; D may correspond to TRBD1 or TRBD2 (5 bases each). V was cut by 6 bases and J by 4 bases, with 15 bases left in between. CDR3 length equals 15 residues. Germline V gene sequence: CDR1 LNHDA, CDR2 SQIVND (reference sequence). CDR3 sequence (DNA): TGTGCCAGTAGATTGGGACCACAACCCACCGGGGAGCTGTTTTTT. It is translated as CASRLGPQPTGELFF.

The genes are TRBV2 and TRBJ2-1, with D possibly TRBD2 on 5 matching bases. Trimming cost V 1 base and J 4 bases, with 11 bases left between them. The germline V gene has CDR1 SNHLY and CDR2 FYNNEI. This CDR3 has 15 amino acids. Here the CDR3 reads CASSEGRKGYNEQFF. The CDR3 DNA follows: TGTGCCAGCAGTGAAGGGAGGAAAGGATACAATGAGCAGTTCTTC.

The gene calls are TRBV27 and TRBJ1-5; D gene uncertain. Germline CDR1 MNHEY, CDR2 SMNVEV (reference sequence). The CDR3 sequence is 16 residues long. V shed 0 bases and J shed 0 bases, with 9 bases lying between them. In nucleotides, the CDR3 is TGTGCCAGCAGTTTATCACCCCCCTTTAGCAATCAGCCCCAGCATTTT. It codes for CASSLSPPFSNQPQHF.

The chain is built from TRBV28 and TRBJ2-2, with 7 bases lining up with TRBD1. The germline V gene has CDR1 MDHEN and CDR2 SYDVKM. This CDR3 region has 14 residues. The junction had 6 bases not matched to a gene; V was cut back by 6 bases and J by 5 bases. The CDR3 loop reads CASRHTGETGELFF. Here the CDR3 DNA reads TGTGCCAGCAGACATACAGGGGAAACCGGGGAGCTGTTTTTT.

V gene TRBV2 combines with J gene TRBJ2-5, with TRBD1 matching 11 bases. With V trimmed by 6 bases and J by 5 bases, 2 bases remained unmatched. There are 13 residues in the CDR3. Germline values: CDR1 SNHLY, CDR2 FYNNEI. CDR3 nucleotide sequence: TGTGCCAGCAGGGACAGGGGGCAGGAGACCCAGTACTTC. Residues: CASRDRGQETQYF. Variable domain in full (rest from reference TRBV2 and TRBJ2-5): EPEVTQTPSHQVTQMGQEVILRCVPISNHLYFYWYRQILGQKVEFLVSFYNNEISEKSEIFDDQFSVERPDGSNFTLKIRSTKLEDSAMYFCASRDRGQETQYFGPGTRLLVL.

The rearrangement joins TRBV6-6 to TRBJ2-1; 7 bases match TRBD2. Germline V CDR1 and CDR2: MNHNY, SVGAGI (reference sequence). The CDR3 spans 16 residues. Trimming at V came to 4 bases and at J to 1 base, leaving 7 bases not matched to a gene. This CDR3 is CASSSWEGRSYNEQFF. CDR3 DNA sequence: TGTGCCAGCAGTTCGTGGGAGGGCCGTTCCTACAATGAGCAGTTCTTC.

J is TRBJ2-2 and V is TRBV6-1; maybe TRBD2 (6 bases). CDR1 and CDR2 from the germline V gene are MNHNS and SASEGT. The CDR3 consists of 15 residues. V gave up 3 bases and J gave up 0 bases, with 8 bases separating them. CDR3 protein: CASSDRRANTGELFF. The CDR3 region has the DNA TGTGCCAGCAGTGACAGGAGGGCGAACACCGGGGAGCTGTTTTTT.

In DNA, the CDR3 is TGTGCCAGCAGCCCTAACGTCGACACCGGGGAGCTGTTTTTT. Translating gives CASSPNVDTGELFF. V and J are TRBV4-2 and TRBJ2-2; no firm D call. V lost 4 bases and J lost 3, with 9 bases in between. This CDR3 has 14 residues. The germline V gene has CDR1 LGHNA and CDR2 YNFKEQ.

V gene TRBV5-1 combines with J gene TRBJ2-1; D is unclear. Per germline, CDR1 SGHRS and CDR2 YFSETQ. Trimming removed 0 bases from V and 2 bases from J, with 6 bases in between. This CDR3 contains 14 residues. The CDR3 DNA reads TGCGCCAGCAGCTTGGACGGCACCTACAATGAGCAGTTCTTC. Amino acid sequence: CASSLDGTYNEQFF.

V and J are TRBV10-3 and TRBJ1-1; D uncertain. The CDR3 is made up of 14 amino acids. V was cut by 3 bases and J by 3 bases, with 11 bases left in between. Germline V gene data show CDR1 as ENHRY and CDR2 as SYGVKD. As DNA, the CDR3 is TGTGCCATCAGTGAAAGAGGTCAGGACACTGAAGCTTTCTTT. Its protein product is CAISERGQDTEAFF.